The 14 T cell receptor beta chains reported below all come from one sample, sequenced in a study of T cell responses to AZD1222 COVID-19 vaccine. Data came from immunoSEQ multiplex PCR; TCRdb stores just in-frame clones and leaves some out. The sample gives about 92,000 clones, more than 75% of which show up once; 22% is in the top ten. Sequencing used peripheral blood, obtained on day 0 of AZD1222 vaccination. These TCRs come from an adult in good health.

This clone was observed once. The chain couples TRBV23-1 to TRBJ1-2; no definite D call. TRBV23-1 is an ORF for which the function is uncertain. The germline V and J ends were trimmed by 1 base and 3 bases, with 6 bases remaining between them. CDR3 length: 13 residues. DNA of the CDR3: TGCGCCAGCAGTCAATTGGATGACTATGGCTACACCTTC. Amino acid sequence: CASSQLDDYGYTF.

This rearrangement joins TRBV2 to TRBJ2-7; 7 nucleotides match TRBD1. This CDR3 contains 14 residues. V lost 3 bases, J lost 3 bases, and 5 bases stayed unmatched. Germline-derived CDR1 and CDR2 are SNHLY and FYNNEI. The CDR3 spells CASSDRDSVYEQYF. DNA for the CDR3: TGTGCCAGCAGTGACCGGGACAGCGTCTACGAGCAGTACTTC.

The chain links TRBV7-9 to TRBJ1-2; D gene ambiguous. Trimming left V 1 base short and J 6 bases short, with 3 bases between. Looked up from germline, CDR1 is SEHNR and CDR2 is FQNEAQ (reference sequence). This CDR3 spans 11 amino acids. The CDR3 DNA sequence: TGTGCCAGCAGCTTAGGGGATGGCTACACCTTC. This translates into CASSLGDGYTF.

The chain employs TRBV5-5 and TRBJ2-7, with 10 bases fitting TRBD2. Germline V gene sequence: CDR1 SGHKS, CDR2 YYEKEE (reference sequence). The CDR3 is 14 amino acids. The trim removed 2 bases at V and 5 bases at J, leaving 4 bases unmatched. The CDR3 coding sequence is TGTGCCAGCAGCTTCCAGCGGGGGGGCAACGAGCAGTACTTC. Translating gives CASSFQRGGNEQYF.

This chain uses TRBV6-5 with TRBJ1-1; a weak D match, TRBD1 (6 bases). V was clipped by 6 bases and J by 4 bases, with 18 bases between them. Per the germline V gene, CDR1 is MNHEY and CDR2 is SVGAGI. The CDR3 runs to 15 residues. In DNA, the CDR3 is TGTGCCAGCAGGTTTCGCGGGGGGCTGAGCACTGAAGCTTTCTTT. Translated, it gives CASRFRGGLSTEAFF.

The V call is TRBV3-1 (or the pseudogene TRBV3-2), the J call TRBJ2-1; 10 positions agree with TRBD1. V was pared by 4 bases and J by 5 bases, with 5 bases of the junction left unmatched. In germline, CDR1 is LGHDT, CDR2 YNNKEL (reference sequence). The CDR3 has 15 residues. CDR3 bases: TGTGCCAGCAGCCTCCCGGGACAGGGGAACAATGAGCAGTTCTTC. Its translation is CASSLPGQGNNEQFF.

In regard to this clone: Other DNA sequences in the same sample also yield this CDR3. The chain joins TRBV28 to TRBJ1-2; D call uncertain. The CDR3 runs to 12 residues. Germline CDR1 is MDHEN and CDR2 is SYDVKM. The ends were cut back, 5 bases at V and 3 bases at J, with 7 bases in the middle. CDR3 DNA: TGTGCCAGCAGTCTGGGTGACTATGGCTACACCTTC. It specifies CASSLGDYGYTF.

The CDR3 sequence is CASSLDRDSGNTIYF. CDR3 bases: TGTGCCAGCAGTTTAGACAGGGACTCTGGAAACACCATATATTTT. This rearrangement joins TRBV6-5 to TRBJ1-3, with TRBD1 matching over 7 bases. After removal of 4 bases from V and 0 bases from J, the junction contained 3 bases not matched to a gene. This CDR3 has 15 residues. Germline V CDR1 and CDR2: MNHEY, SVGAGI.

This clone was seen once. The V and J genes are TRBV6-5 and TRBJ2-7, with a weak D call TRBD2 (5 bases). The CDR3 spans 14 residues. Germline loops: CDR1 MNHEY, CDR2 SVGAGI. The V end was cut by 6 bases, the J end by 3 bases, with 15 bases between. The DNA for the CDR3 is TGTGCCAGCAGGGCCCGGGGAACGAACTACGAGCAGTACTTC. This translates into CASRARGTNYEQYF.

This chain joins TRBV5-1 and TRBJ1-6; 8 positions match TRBD1. CDR3 size: 15 residues. Germline assignment: CDR1 SGHRS and CDR2 YFSETQ. With V trimmed by 0 bases and J by 8 bases, 4 bases remained unmatched. In DNA form, the CDR3 reads TGCGCCAGCAGCTTGGGACAGGGGTCTGATTCACCCCTCCACTTT. This encodes CASSLGQGSDSPLHF.

The V and J genes are TRBV7-9 and TRBJ1-1; no clear D. The CDR3 extends over 14 amino acids. The V gene's germline CDR1 is SEHNR and CDR2 FQNEAQ (reference sequence). V lost 1 base and J 6 bases, leaving 12 bases between the germline ends. CDR3: CASSLVGLLAEAFF. The CDR3 DNA is TGTGCCAGCAGCTTAGTAGGGCTTCTCGCTGAAGCTTTCTTT.

The chain couples TRBV12-3 or TRBV12-4 to TRBJ2-3, with 8 bases aligning to TRBD2. The CDR3 runs to 13 residues. V lost 4 bases to trimming and J lost 3 bases; unmatched junction nucleotides: 0. The CDR3 region is CASSSSGTDTQYF. The CDR3 coding sequence is TGTGCCAGCAGTTCTAGCGGGACAGATACGCAGTATTTT.

The chain combines TRBV6-2 or TRBV6-3 with TRBJ2-5, with TRBD2 matching 10 bases. With 2 bases clipped from V and 5 bases from J, the junction kept 5 bases outside the gene matches. The CDR3 sequence is 15 residues long. Per the germline V gene, CDR1 is MNHEY and CDR2 is SVGEGT. The CDR3 region has the DNA TGTGCCAGCAGTTACAGCGGGGGGGCATCTGAGACCCAGTACTTC. Its protein product is CASSYSGGASETQYF.

V usage is TRBV5-1 and J usage is TRBJ1-1; maybe TRBD1 (5 bases). Trimming cost V 7 bases and J 6 bases, with 22 bases left between them. Germline CDR1 SGHRS, CDR2 YFSETQ. The CDR3 sequence is 15 residues long. The CDR3 loop reads CASRPGGVGKAEAFF. As DNA, the CDR3 is TGCGCCAGCCGACCGGGAGGGGTTGGGAAGGCTGAAGCTTTCTTT.